These T cell receptor beta chains were read from a single sample in a study of T cells in Graves' hyperthyroidism and ophthalmopathy. TCRdb fed the multiplex PCR reads into MiXCR, producing one record per CDR3 protein. Of 660,000 or so distinct CDR3 sequences in the sample, less than 25% were seen once. Sequencing used blood. Source of these receptors: a man aged 25-45 years with Graves' ophthalmopathy. Both conserved end residues are part of each CDR3.

v_gene,j_gene,CDR3aa
TRBV7-9,TRBJ2-3,CASSLSRDFTDTQYF
TRBV5-1,TRBJ1-3,CASSLEFTDTIYF
TRBV2,TRBJ2-1,CASSESPSGWSYNEQFF
TRBV15,TRBJ2-5,CATSNNYQETQYF
TRBV14,TRBJ2-7,CASSQVGQTYEQYF
TRBV20-1,TRBJ2-1,CSAPRGNEQFF
TRBV30,TRBJ1-2,CAWSAGFLNYGYTF
TRBV12-3/TRBV12-4,TRBJ2-2,CASSGTSVDSGELFF
TRBV6-2/TRBV6-3,TRBJ2-2,CASSYRVGLVGGELFF
TRBV5-8,TRBJ2-2,CASSLPRTGVDTGELFF
TRBV30,TRBJ2-3,CAWTTGMSSTNTQYF
TRBV14,TRBJ2-5,CASSQEAGLAGGWGETQYF
TRBV2,TRBJ1-2,CASSRLSGTTSNYGYTF
TRBV28,TRBJ2-7,CASPPLGGTSGRYEQYF
TRBV9,TRBJ1-1,CASSGQELNTEAFF
TRBV20-1,TRBJ2-3,CSAHLPGTSGSPTQYF
TRBV4-1,TRBJ2-3,CASSQEVSLAGSADTQYF
TRBV3-1,TRBJ2-5,CASSQVPGHQETQYF
TRBV20-1,TRBJ2-7,CSAGDKTVIYEQYF